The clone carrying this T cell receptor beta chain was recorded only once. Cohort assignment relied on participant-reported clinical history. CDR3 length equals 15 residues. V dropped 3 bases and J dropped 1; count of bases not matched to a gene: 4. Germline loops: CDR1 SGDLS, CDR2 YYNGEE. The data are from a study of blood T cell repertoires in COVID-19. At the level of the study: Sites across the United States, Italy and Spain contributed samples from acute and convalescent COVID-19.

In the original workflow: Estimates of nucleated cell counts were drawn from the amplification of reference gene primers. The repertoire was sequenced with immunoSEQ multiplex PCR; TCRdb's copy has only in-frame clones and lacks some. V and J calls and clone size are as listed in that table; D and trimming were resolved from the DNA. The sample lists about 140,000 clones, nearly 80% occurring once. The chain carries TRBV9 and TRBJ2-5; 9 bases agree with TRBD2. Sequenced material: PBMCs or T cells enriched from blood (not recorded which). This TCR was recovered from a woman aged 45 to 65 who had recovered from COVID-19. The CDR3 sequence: CASSGTSAIQETQYF. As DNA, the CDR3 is TGTGCCAGCAGCGGGACTAGCGCCATCCAAGAGACCCAGTACTTC.